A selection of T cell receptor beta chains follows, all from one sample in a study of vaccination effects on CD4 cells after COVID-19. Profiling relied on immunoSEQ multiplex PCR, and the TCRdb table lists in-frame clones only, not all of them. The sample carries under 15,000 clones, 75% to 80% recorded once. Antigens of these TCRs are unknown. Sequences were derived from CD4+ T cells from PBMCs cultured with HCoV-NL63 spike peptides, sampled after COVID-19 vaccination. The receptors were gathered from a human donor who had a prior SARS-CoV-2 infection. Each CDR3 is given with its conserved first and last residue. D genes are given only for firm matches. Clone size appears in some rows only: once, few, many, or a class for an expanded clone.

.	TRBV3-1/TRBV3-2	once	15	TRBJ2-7	CASSDGAIATYEQYF	TGTGCCAGCAGTGACGGGGCTATCGCGACCTACGAGCAGTACTTC
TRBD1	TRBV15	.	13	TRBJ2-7	CATSRDRGYEQYF	TGTGCCACCAGCAGGGACAGGGGATACGAGCAGTACTTC
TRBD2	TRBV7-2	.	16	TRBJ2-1	CASSWSSGSGANEQFF	TGTGCCAGCAGCTGGTCTAGCGGGAGCGGGGCAAATGAGCAGTTCTTC
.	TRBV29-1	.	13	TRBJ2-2	CSVLHPGVGELFF	TGCAGCGTCCTACATCCCGGGGTCGGGGAGCTGTTTTTT
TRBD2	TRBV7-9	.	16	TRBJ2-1	CASSLSLAGSYNEQFF	TGTGCCAGCAGCTTAAGCCTAGCGGGATCCTACAATGAGCAGTTCTTC
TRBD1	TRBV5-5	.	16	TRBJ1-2	CASSPPPVGQPYGYTF	TGTGCCAGCAGCCCTCCACCTGTGGGACAGCCCTATGGCTACACCTTC
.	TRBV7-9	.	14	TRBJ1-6	CASSVAGSNSPLHF	TGTGCCAGCAGCGTGGCGGGGTCAAATTCACCCCTCCACTTT
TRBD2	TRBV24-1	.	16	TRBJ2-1	CATRGTSGRSNNEQFF	TGTGCCACCAGGGGGACTAGCGGGAGATCTAACAATGAGCAGTTCTTC
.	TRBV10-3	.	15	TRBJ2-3	CAISEPGTRVDTQYF	TGTGCCATCAGTGAGCCCGGGACCAGAGTAGATACGCAGTATTTT
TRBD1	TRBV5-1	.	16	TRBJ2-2	CASSPGQGGNSGELFF	TGCGCCAGCAGCCCTGGACAGGGGGGGAATTCCGGGGAGCTGTTTTTT
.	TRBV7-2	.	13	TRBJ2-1	CASRVGPYNEQFF	TGTGCCAGCCGCGTCGGGCCCTACAATGAGCAGTTCTTC
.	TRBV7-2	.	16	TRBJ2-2	CASSLVGGLNTGELFF	TGTGCCAGCAGCTTAGTCGGGGGCCTAAACACCGGGGAGCTGTTTTTT
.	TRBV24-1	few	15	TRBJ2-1	CATSDLRDNYNEQFF	TGTGCCACCAGTGATTTGCGGGATAATTACAATGAGCAGTTCTTC
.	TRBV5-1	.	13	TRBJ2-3	CASSLEAADTQYF	TGCGCCAGCAGCTTGGAGGCAGCAGATACGCAGTATTTT
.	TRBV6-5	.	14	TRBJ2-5	CASSYSNYEKTQYF	TGTGCCAGCAGTTACTCGAATTATGAGAAGACCCAGTACTTC
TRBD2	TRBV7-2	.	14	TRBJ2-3	CASSPSGRTDTQYF	TGTGCCAGCAGCCCTAGCGGACGCACAGATACGCAGTATTTT
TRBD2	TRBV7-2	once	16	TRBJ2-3	CASSPSLAGGQDTQYF	TGTGCCAGCAGCCCGTCCCTAGCGGGGGGGCAAGATACGCAGTATTTT
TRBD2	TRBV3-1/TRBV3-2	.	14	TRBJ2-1	CASSRRREADEQFF	TGTGCCAGCAGCCGACGGCGGGAGGCCGATGAGCAGTTCTTC
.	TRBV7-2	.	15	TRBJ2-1	CASSFSVGGYNEQFF	TGTGCCAGCAGCTTCTCGGTGGGTGGCTACAATGAGCAGTTCTTC
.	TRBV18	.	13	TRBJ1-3	CASSQLISNTIYF	TGTGCCAGCTCACAGCTAATTAGCAACACCATATATTTT
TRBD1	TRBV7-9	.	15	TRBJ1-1	CASSLQGAGVTEAFF	TGTGCCAGCAGCTTACAGGGGGCGGGTGTCACTGAAGCTTTCTTT
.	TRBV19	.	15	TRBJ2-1	CASSIMGSTYNEQFF	TGTGCCAGTAGTATAATGGGCAGTACCTACAATGAGCAGTTCTTC
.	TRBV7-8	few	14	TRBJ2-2	CASSIQGNTGELFF	TGTGCCAGCAGCATACAGGGGAACACCGGGGAGCTGTTTTTT
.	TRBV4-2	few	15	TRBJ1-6	CASSQGRQLNSPLHF	TGTGCCAGCAGCCAAGGGCGCCAGCTTAATTCACCCCTCCACTTT
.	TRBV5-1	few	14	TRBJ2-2	CASSPLDRAGELFF	TGCGCCAGCAGCCCGTTAGACCGCGCCGGGGAGCTGTTTTTT
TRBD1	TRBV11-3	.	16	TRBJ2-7	CASSLVGTGYTYEQYF	TGTGCCAGCAGCTTAGTAGGGACAGGGTACACCTACGAGCAGTACTTC
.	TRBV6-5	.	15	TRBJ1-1	CASTITGGFDTEAFF	TGTGCCAGCACCATCACGGGGGGATTCGACACTGAAGCTTTCTTT
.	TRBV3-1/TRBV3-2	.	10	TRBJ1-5	CASSNQPQHF	TGTGCCAGCTCCAATCAGCCCCAGCATTTT
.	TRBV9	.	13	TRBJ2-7	CASSVGVRNEQYF	TGTGCCAGCAGCGTAGGGGTCCGGAACGAGCAGTACTTC
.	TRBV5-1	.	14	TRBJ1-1	CASGRDFVNTEAFF	TGCGCCAGCGGCAGGGATTTCGTGAACACTGAAGCTTTCTTT
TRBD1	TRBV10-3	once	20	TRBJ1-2	CAISRFPRRDRGQGGYGYTF	TGTGCCATCAGTCGTTTCCCCCGCCGGGACAGGGGGCAGGGAGGCTATGGCTACACCTTC
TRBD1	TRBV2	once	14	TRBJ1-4	CASKRRDSFEKLFF	TGTGCCAGCAAGAGAAGGGACAGTTTTGAAAAACTGTTTTTT
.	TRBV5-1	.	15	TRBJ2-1	CASSLDYQGYNEQFF	TGCGCCAGCAGCTTGGATTACCAGGGCTACAATGAGCAGTTCTTC
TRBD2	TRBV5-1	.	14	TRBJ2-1	CASSRGGAYNEQFF	TGCGCCAGCAGCCGCGGGGGGGCCTACAATGAGCAGTTCTTC
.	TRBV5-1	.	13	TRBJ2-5	CASSLLGRETQYF	TGCGCCAGCAGCTTACTGGGGCGGGAGACCCAGTACTTC
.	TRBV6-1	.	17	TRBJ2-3	CASSGENPGFWTDTQYF	TGTGCCAGCAGTGGAGAAAACCCAGGGTTTTGGACAGATACGCAGTATTTT
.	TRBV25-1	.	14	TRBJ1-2	CASTPVGRHYGYTF	TGTGCCAGCACCCCCGTGGGGCGTCACTATGGCTACACCTTC
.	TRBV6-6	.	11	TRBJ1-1	CASRRDTEAFF	TGTGCCAGCAGACGGGACACTGAAGCTTTCTTT
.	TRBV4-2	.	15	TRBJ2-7	CASSPPPGASGEQYF	TGTGCCAGCAGCCCCCCTCCGGGGGCTAGCGGCGAGCAGTACTTC
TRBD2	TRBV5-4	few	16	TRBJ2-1	CASSLAGLAGGNEQFF	TGTGCCAGCAGCTTGGCGGGACTAGCGGGAGGTAATGAGCAGTTCTTC
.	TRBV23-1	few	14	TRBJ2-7	CASNSRLTSYEQYF	TGCGCCAGCAATAGTCGACTTACTTCCTACGAGCAGTACTTC
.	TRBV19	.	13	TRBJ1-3	CASISLLMETIYF	TGTGCCAGTATCAGCCTCCTTATGGAGACCATATATTTT
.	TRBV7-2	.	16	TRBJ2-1	CASSPRFRSSYNEQFF	TGTGCCAGCAGCCCACGCTTCCGAAGCTCCTACAATGAGCAGTTCTTC
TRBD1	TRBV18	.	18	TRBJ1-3	CASSRGTGEGSSGNTIYF	TGTGCCAGCTCACGGGGGACAGGGGAAGGCTCCTCTGGAAACACCATATATTTT
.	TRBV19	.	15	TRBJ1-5	CASSIMRGGNQPQHF	TGTGCCAGTAGTATAATGAGGGGGGGAAATCAGCCCCAGCATTTT
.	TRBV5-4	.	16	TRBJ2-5	CASSFGGLASQETQYF	TGTGCCAGCAGTTTTGGGGGTCTAGCGTCCCAAGAGACCCAGTACTTC
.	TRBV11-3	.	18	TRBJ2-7	CASSLAALPSAYSYEQYF	TGTGCCAGCAGCTTAGCAGCTTTACCCAGCGCGTACTCCTACGAGCAGTACTTC
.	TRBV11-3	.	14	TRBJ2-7	CASSLVGRAYEQYF	TGTGCCAGCAGCTTAGTCGGCAGGGCCTACGAGCAGTACTTC